The 4 T cell receptor beta chains in this list originate from one sample, sequenced in a study of blood T cell repertoires in COVID-19. Generated by immunoSEQ multiplex PCR, the TCRdb table keeps only in-frame clones and is missing some. This sample has 360,000 or so clones; around nine tenths occur once, and the top ten carry around 3.9%. The material sequenced was peripheral blood. All receptors derive from a woman in her sixties or seventies with COVID-19, enrolled during active disease.

This sequence joins TRBV27 and TRBJ1-4; D is possibly TRBD1 (6 bases). Trimming pared 4 bases from V and 8 bases from J, leaving 14 bases between. This CDR3 has 14 amino acids. Germline V gene lookup returns CDR1 MNHEY and CDR2 SMNVEV (reference sequence). CDR3 sequence reads: CASSSTGLGEKLFF. The CDR3 region has the DNA TGTGCCAGCAGTTCCACAGGGTTAGGCGAAAAACTGTTTTTT.

The V gene is TRBV11-2, the J gene TRBJ2-2, with D possibly TRBD1 on 5 matching bases. The CDR3 sequence is 16 residues long. CDR1 and CDR2 from the germline V gene are SGHAT and FQNNGV. Deletions cut 3 bases from V and 0 bases from J, with 11 bases between. CDR3 in DNA: TGTGCCAGCAGCTTCCGGACATACCCGAACACCGGGGAGCTGTTTTTT. Its translation: CASSFRTYPNTGELFF.

The chain couples TRBV27 to TRBJ2-1; the D gene is possibly TRBD2 (5 bases). Trimming shortened V by 2 bases and J by 8 bases, and 7 bases separated the two germline ends. The germline V gene has CDR1 MNHEY and CDR2 SMNVEV (reference sequence). CDR3 size: 12 residues. CDR3 nucleotide sequence: TGTGCCAGCAGTTTAGTCGGGGATGAGCAGTTCTTC. Its translation is CASSLVGDEQFF.

The chain joins TRBV21-1 to TRBJ2-5; the table's D call of TRBD2 was not tested on the DNA. TRBV21-1 is a known pseudogene. The CDR3 extends over 14 amino acids. This CDR3 reads CASSKRGTQETQYF. CDR3 nucleotide sequence: TGTGCCAGCAGCAAACGAGGAACTCAAGAGACCCAGTACTTC.